A single sample is the source of the 15 T cell receptor beta chains below, sequenced in a study of CD8 T cells in ankylosing spondylitis (TCRdb year 2017). What the research found in general, with its limitations: A TCR beta motif of several highly homologous amino acid variants appeared characteristic of blood from ankylosing spondylitis patients.

Library preparation used 5' RACE. Sequencing took place on an Illumina HiSeq 2500. TCRdb trimmed public reads at Q25 via fastp, called clones via MiXCR and kept in-frame beta chains. Rows with one shared CDR3 protein collapse into an entry with the most common genes and DNA. The sample profile shows roughly 90,000 distinct CDR3 sequences; about 9% of them were found once. About 31% of the sample is held by the ten biggest clonotypes. These receptors have no identified antigens. Material: blood, either unsorted or a sorted T cell fraction (not recorded which). These receptors were obtained from a male donor with ankylosing spondylitis.

This clonotype was seen repeatedly, ten times or more. The chain carries TRBV12-3 or TRBV12-4 and TRBJ2-1; D is undetermined. V lost 1 base, J lost 4 bases, and 5 bases lay in between. The length of the CDR3 is 13 residues. The CDR3: CASSLGLYNEQFF. Written as DNA, the CDR3 is TGTGCCAGCAGTTTAGGACTTTACAATGAGCAGTTCTTC.

Only a few counts were recorded for this clonotype. The genes are TRBV7-9 and TRBJ2-3; 9 nucleotides match TRBD2. V dropped 5 bases and J dropped 11; count of bases not matched to a gene: 11. CDR1 and CDR2 from the germline V gene are SEHNR and FQNEAQ (reference sequence). This CDR3 spans 14 amino acids. The CDR3 loop is CASSPGSGSYGQYF. The DNA of the CDR3 is TGTGCCAGCAGCCCTGGTAGCGGGAGTTATGGGCAGTATTTT.

This clonotype showed up just a few times. V gene TRBV5-1 combines with J gene TRBJ2-2, with a weak D call TRBD1 (7 bases). CDR3 length: 17 amino acids. From germline, CDR1 is SGHRS and CDR2 YFSETQ. Trimming stripped 0 bases from V and 0 bases from J, with 12 bases between. The CDR3 is CASSLGQGGSNTGELFF. DNA for the CDR3: TGCGCCAGCAGCTTGGGACAGGGAGGCTCGAACACCGGGGAGCTGTTTTTT.

This clonotype came up many times. The CDR3 DNA sequence: TGTGCCAGCAGACTTACAGGGGACGAGACCCAGTACTTC. This codes for CASRLTGDETQYF. The J gene is TRBJ2-5, the V gene TRBV12-3 or TRBV12-4; 7 nucleotides line up with TRBD1. The CDR3 is 13 residues long. The V segment lost 6 bases and the J segment 5 bases; nucleotides outside the gene matches: 6.

This clonotype was seen repeatedly, ten times or more. The rearrangement joins TRBV7-9 to TRBJ2-1; 10 bases are a match to TRBD1. Germline CDR1 SEHNR, CDR2 FQNEAQ (reference sequence). V lost 3 bases and J lost 3; bases outside the gene matches: 5. The CDR3 is 16 amino acids. The CDR3 sequence: CASSFGTGENYNEQFF. DNA of the CDR3: TGTGCCAGCAGCTTCGGGACAGGGGAGAACTACAATGAGCAGTTCTTC.

The gene calls are TRBV6-1 and TRBJ2-5; 10 nucleotides line up with TRBD1. CDR1 is MNHNS, CDR2 SASEGT, per germline. The CDR3 is 18 amino acids. Trimming took 3 bases from V and 1 from J; bases not matched to a gene: 11. In DNA, the CDR3 is TGTGCCAGCAGTGATCCTGGGACAGGGGCCGTATTCCAAGAGACCCAGTACTTC. This codes for CASSDPGTGAVFQETQYF.

The chain employs TRBV5-1 and TRBJ2-7, with 8 bases aligning to TRBD1. Germline trimming cut 7 bases from V and 2 bases from J; bases unmatched to any gene: 5. Germline-derived CDR1 and CDR2 are SGHRS and YFSETQ. This CDR3 has 13 amino acids. The DNA for the CDR3 is TGCGCCAGCGGACAGGGTACGGCCTACGAGCAGTACTTC. It codes for CASGQGTAYEQYF.

The sample holds many counts of this clonotype. The chain is built from TRBV2 and TRBJ1-1; no clear D gene. The V and J ends lost 2 bases and 0 bases respectively, with 16 bases between them. From germline, CDR1 is SNHLY and CDR2 FYNNEI. This CDR3 is 17 amino acids long. The CDR3 loop reads CASSETRVPLVNTEAFF. The DNA of the CDR3 is TGTGCCAGCAGTGAAACCCGTGTTCCCTTAGTGAACACTGAAGCTTTCTTT.

This clonotype appeared a few times. The rearrangement uses TRBV28 and TRBJ2-1; 9 bases fit TRBD2. Germline loops: CDR1 MDHEN, CDR2 SYDVKM. J was trimmed by 8 bases and V by 4 bases; bases with no gene match: 6. The CDR3 runs to 14 residues. The CDR3 nucleotides are TGTGCCAGCAGTTCCCGGCGGGAGGGACATGAGCAGTTCTTC. It is translated as CASSSRREGHEQFF.

In its sample, this clonotype was seen many times. The chain links TRBV7-2 to TRBJ2-7; D is unresolved. The CDR3 spans 11 residues. The V end lost 6 bases, the J end lost 2 bases, and 5 bases lay between the germline ends. CDR1 SGHTA and CDR2 FQGNSA come from the germline V gene. The CDR3 DNA reads as TGTGCCAGCAGTCTTACCTACGAGCAGTACTTC. It encodes CASSLTYEQYF.

This clonotype has a count of ten or more. The chain carries TRBV12-3 or TRBV12-4 and TRBJ2-1; D unclear. The CDR3 consists of 13 residues. Deletions cut 11 bases from V and 6 bases from J, with 17 bases between. In DNA, the CDR3 is TGTGCCTCCCAGCCGGGTTGGGTCAATGAGCAGTTCTTC. As protein: CASQPGWVNEQFF.

Many counts were recorded for this clonotype. The chain employs TRBV4-1 and TRBJ1-6; tentatively, D is TRBD1 (5 bases). The CDR3 consists of 15 residues. Germline V gene data show CDR1 as MGHRA and CDR2 as YSYEKL. V lost 8 bases to trimming and J lost 10 bases, with 21 bases between them. As DNA, the CDR3 is TGCGCCAGCGGAAACTCCGGGACTGAAAACTCACCCCTCCACTTT. It translates to CASGNSGTENSPLHF.

This clonotype was observed at least ten times. This chain connects TRBV20-1 to TRBJ2-7, with 10 bases fitting TRBD1. The CDR3 has 14 amino acids. Germline-derived CDR1 and CDR2 are DFQATT and SNEGSKA (reference sequence). The trim removed 6 bases at V and 3 bases at J, leaving 8 bases unmatched. The CDR3 DNA sequence: TGCAGTGCCCGAGGACAGGGGGACCTCTACGAGCAGTACGTC. This gives the protein CSARGQGDLYEQYV.

The V call is TRBV9, the J call TRBJ2-5; 11 bases map to TRBD1. With 3 bases clipped from V and 1 base from J, the junction kept 2 bases outside the gene matches. The CDR3 loop spans 15 amino acids. In germline, CDR1 is SGDLS, CDR2 YYNGEE. CDR3 nucleotide sequence: TGTGCCAGCAGCGGTGGGACAGGGGGCCAAGAGACCCAGTACTTC. It encodes CASSGGTGGQETQYF.

A few counts support this clonotype. The chain employs TRBV29-1 and TRBJ1-2; 7 positions match TRBD1. Germline V gene sequence: CDR1 SQVTM, CDR2 ANQGSEA. The CDR3 loop spans 11 amino acids. The trim removed 5 bases at V and 7 bases at J, leaving 4 bases unmatched. DNA of the CDR3: TGCAGCGTTCGACAGGGAACTGGCTACACCTTC. As protein: CSVRQGTGYTF.